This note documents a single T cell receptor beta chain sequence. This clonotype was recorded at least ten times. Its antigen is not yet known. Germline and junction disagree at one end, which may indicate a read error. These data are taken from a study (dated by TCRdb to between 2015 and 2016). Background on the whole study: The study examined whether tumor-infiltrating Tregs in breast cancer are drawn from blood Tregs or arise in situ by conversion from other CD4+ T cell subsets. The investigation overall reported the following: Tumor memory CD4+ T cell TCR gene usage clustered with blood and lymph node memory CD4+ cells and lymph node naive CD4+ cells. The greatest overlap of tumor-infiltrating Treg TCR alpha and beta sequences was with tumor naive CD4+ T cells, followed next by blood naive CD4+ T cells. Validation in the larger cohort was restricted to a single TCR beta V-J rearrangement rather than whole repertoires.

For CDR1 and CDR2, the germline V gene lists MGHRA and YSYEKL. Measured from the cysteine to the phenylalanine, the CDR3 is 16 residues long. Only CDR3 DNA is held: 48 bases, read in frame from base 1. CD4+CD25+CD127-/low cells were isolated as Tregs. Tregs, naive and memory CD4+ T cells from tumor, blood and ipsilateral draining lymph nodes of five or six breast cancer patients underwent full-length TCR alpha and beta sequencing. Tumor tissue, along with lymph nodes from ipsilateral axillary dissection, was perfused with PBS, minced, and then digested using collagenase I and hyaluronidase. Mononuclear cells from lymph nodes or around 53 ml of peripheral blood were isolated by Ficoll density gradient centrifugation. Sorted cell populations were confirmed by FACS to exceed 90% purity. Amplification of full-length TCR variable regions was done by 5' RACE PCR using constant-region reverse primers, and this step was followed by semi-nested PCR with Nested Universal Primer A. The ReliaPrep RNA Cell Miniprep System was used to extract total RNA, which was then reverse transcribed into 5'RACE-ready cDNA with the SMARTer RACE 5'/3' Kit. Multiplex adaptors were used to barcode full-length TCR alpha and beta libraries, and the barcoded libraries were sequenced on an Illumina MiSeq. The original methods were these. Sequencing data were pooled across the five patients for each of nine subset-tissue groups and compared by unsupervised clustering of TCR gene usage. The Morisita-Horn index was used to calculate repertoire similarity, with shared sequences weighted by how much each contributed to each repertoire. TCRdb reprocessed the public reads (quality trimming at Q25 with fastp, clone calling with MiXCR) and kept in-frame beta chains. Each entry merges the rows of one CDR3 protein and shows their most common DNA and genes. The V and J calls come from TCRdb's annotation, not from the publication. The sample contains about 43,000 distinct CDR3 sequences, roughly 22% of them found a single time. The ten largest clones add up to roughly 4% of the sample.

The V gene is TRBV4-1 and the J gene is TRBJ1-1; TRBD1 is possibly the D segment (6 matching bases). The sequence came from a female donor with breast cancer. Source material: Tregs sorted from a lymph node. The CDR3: CASRQEVGQRNTEAFF. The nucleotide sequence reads TGCGCCAGCAGACAAGAGGTAGGACAGCGAAACACTGAAGCTTTCTTT.